This T cell receptor beta chain was observed in a study of cytomegalovirus exposure and HLA in healthy donors. About the research overall: The study placed roughly four fifths of its approximately 400 genotyped donors in the Caucasian-associated ancestry cluster. Whole-study results and caveats: Fewer N-insertions than the approximately 700-donor mean were reportedly shown by an Asian-associated ancestry cluster in a later analysis. The presence/absence work took it that sequencing depth was about the same across donors.

Of note for this clone: Its antigen is unknown.

Primers included in the PCR were 60 Vbeta and 13 Jbeta primers. Assay used: immunoSEQ multiplex PCR; TCRdb lists only in-frame clones, some missing. The table includes some 71,000 clones, roughly 76% detected once. Trimming shortened V by 2 bases and J by 2 bases, and 9 bases separated the two germline ends. The CDR3 has 15 residues. Germline values: CDR1 SNHLY, CDR2 FYNNEI. Sequencing was done on a sample of PBMCs. This chain connects TRBV2 to TRBJ2-2; D gene uncertain. This clonotype was sampled from a young man in good health and CMV-seronegative. In DNA form, the CDR3 reads TGTGCCAGCAGTGAAATTGGGCCTAACACCGGGGAGCTGTTTTTT. Its protein product is CASSEIGPNTGELFF.